This T cell receptor (beta chain) was recovered during a study of radiotherapy plus CTLA-4 blockade in lung cancer. Study-wide results and limits: Interferon-beta, together with early blood T cell clone dynamics, reportedly best predicted response. The study found tumor-derived TCR clones expanded in blood after radiotherapy plus ipilimumab.

The CDR3 is 14 residues long. CDR1 LGHNA and CDR2 YNFKEQ come from the germline V gene. Deletions cut 3 bases from V and 4 bases from J, with 10 bases between. The data were produced by immunoSEQ multiplex PCR, yet TCRdb's version contains in-frame clones alone and is incomplete. Seen here are fewer than 100,000 clones, roughly 80% observed once, and the top ten hold approximately 0.79%. For this clone: Its antigen is currently unknown. In the same sample, other DNA sequences code for this CDR3.

This receptor was obtained from a human donor with non-small cell lung cancer who had stable disease on radiotherapy plus ipilimumab. J is TRBJ1-5 and V is TRBV4-2; D uncertain. Sequencing was performed on peripheral blood, taken from a patient treated with radiotherapy plus ipilimumab. CDR3 sequence reads: CASSQEGRNQPQHF. CDR3 nucleotide sequence: TGTGCCAGCAGCCAGGAGGGCAGGAATCAGCCCCAGCATTTT.